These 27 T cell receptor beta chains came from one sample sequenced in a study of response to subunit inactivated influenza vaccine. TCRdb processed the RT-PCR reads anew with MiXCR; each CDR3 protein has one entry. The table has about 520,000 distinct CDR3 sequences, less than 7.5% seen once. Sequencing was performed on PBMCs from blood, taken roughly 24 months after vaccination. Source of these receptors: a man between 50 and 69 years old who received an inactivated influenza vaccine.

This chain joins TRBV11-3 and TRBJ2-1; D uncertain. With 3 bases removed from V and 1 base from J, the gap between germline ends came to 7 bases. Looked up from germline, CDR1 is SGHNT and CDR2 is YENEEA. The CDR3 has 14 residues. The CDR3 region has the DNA TGTGCCAGCAGCTTGATTGGTTCCTACAATGAGCAGTTCTTC. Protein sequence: CASSLIGSYNEQFF.

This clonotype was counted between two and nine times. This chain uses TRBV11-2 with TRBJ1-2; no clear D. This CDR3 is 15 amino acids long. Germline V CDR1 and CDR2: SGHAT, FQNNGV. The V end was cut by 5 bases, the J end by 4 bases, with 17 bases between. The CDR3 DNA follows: TGTGCCAGCAGCCCCGAGGTCAGGATGGGCTATGGCTACACCTTC. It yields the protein CASSPEVRMGYGYTF.

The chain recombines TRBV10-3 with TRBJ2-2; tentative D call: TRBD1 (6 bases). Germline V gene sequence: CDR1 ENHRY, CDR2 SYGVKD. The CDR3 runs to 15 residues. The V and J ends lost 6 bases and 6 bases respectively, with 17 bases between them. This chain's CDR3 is CAIRPGQGRAGELFF. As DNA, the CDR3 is TGTGCCATCAGACCTGGGCAGGGGCGGGCCGGGGAGCTGTTTTTT.

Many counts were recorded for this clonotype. In DNA form, the CDR3 reads TGTGCCATCAGTGAGGCTGGTGAGACCCAGTACTTC. It yields the protein CAISEAGETQYF. The chain couples TRBV10-3 to TRBJ2-5; no clear D. The CDR3 sequence is 12 residues long. V was clipped by 2 bases and J by 5 bases, with 6 bases between them. Germline V gives CDR1 ENHRY, CDR2 SYGVKD.

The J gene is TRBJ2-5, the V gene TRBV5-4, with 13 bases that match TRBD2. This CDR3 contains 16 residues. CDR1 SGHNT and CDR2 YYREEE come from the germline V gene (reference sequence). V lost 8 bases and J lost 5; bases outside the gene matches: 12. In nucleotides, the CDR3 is TGTGCCAGTTCCGGGACTAGCGGGGCTCCAGGGGAGACCCAGTACTTC. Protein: CASSGTSGAPGETQYF. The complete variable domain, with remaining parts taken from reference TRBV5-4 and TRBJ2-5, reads ETGVTQSPTHLIKTRGQQVTLRCSSQSGHNTVSWYQQALGQGPQFIFQYYREEENGRGNFPPRFSGLQFPNYSSELNVNALELDDSALYLCASSGTSGAPGETQYFGPGTRLLVL.

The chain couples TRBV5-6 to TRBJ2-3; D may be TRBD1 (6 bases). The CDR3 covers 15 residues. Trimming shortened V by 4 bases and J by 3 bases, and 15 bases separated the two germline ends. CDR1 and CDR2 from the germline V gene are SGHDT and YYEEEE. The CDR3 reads CASSPRQARTDTQYF. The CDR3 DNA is TGTGCCAGCAGCCCACGACAGGCAAGGACAGATACGCAGTATTTT.

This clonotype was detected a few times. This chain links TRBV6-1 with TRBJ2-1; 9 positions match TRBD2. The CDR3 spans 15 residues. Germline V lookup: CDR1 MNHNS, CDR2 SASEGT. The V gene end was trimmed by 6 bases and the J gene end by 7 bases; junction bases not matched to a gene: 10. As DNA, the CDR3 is TGTGCCAGCAGACCCATAGCGGGAGTAAGTAATGAGCAGTTCTTC. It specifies CASRPIAGVSNEQFF.

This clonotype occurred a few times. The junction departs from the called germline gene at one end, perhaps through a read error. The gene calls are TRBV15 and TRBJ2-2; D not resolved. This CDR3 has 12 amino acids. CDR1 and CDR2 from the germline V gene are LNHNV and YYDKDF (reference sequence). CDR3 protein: CATSRNSGELFF. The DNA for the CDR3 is TGTGCCACCAGCAGGAACTCCGGGGAGCTGTTTTTT.

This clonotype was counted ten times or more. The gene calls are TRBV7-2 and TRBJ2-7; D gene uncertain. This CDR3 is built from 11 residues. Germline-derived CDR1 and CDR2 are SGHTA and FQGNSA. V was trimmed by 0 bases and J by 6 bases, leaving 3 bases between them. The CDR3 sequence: CASSLAGEQYF. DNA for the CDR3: TGTGCCAGCAGCTTAGCCGGCGAGCAGTACTTC.

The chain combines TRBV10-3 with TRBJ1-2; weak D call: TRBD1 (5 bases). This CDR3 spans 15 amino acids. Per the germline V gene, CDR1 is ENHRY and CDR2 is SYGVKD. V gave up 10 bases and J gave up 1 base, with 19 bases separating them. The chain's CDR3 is CATGWDQTLNYGYTF. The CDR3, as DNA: TGTGCCACCGGTTGGGACCAGACCCTTAACTATGGCTACACCTTC.

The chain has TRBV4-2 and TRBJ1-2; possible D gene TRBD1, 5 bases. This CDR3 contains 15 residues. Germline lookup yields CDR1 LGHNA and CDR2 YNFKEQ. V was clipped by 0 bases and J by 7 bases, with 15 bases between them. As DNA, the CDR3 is TGTGCCAGCAGCCAAGATCGGGGGAATTCAGGTGGCTACACCTTC. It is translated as CASSQDRGNSGGYTF.

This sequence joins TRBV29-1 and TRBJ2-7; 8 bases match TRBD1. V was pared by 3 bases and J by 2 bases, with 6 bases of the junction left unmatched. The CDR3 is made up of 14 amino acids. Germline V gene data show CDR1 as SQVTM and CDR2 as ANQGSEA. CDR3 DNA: TGCAGCGTTGAGGCCCAGGGGGCAACCTACGAGCAGTACTTC. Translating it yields CSVEAQGATYEQYF.

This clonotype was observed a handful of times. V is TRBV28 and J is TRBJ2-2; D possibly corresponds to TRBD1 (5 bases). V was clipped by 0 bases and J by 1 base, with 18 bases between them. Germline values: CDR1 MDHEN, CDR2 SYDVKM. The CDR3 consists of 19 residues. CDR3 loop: CASSLWGPRADWNTGELFF. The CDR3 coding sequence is TGTGCCAGCAGTTTATGGGGCCCCAGGGCGGATTGGAACACCGGGGAGCTGTTTTTT.

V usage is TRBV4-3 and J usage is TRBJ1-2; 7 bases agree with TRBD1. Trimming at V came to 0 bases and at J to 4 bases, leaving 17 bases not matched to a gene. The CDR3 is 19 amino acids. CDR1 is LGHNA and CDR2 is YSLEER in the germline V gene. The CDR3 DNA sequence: TGCGCCAGCAGCCAAGATGTGGATGCGACAGGGAGGTTGGGCTATGGCTACACCTTC. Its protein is CASSQDVDATGRLGYGYTF.

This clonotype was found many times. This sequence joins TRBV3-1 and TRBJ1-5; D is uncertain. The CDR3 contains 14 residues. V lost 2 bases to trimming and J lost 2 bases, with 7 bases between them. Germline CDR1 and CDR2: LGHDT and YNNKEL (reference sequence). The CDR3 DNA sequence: TGTGCCAGCAGCCAATTTAGGGGCAATCAGCCCCAGCATTTT. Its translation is CASSQFRGNQPQHF.

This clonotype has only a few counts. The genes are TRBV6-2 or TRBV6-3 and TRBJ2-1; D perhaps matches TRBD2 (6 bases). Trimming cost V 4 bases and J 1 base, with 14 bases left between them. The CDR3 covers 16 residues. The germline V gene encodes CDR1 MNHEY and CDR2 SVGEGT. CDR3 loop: CASSSGTLRSYNEQFF. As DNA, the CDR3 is TGTGCCAGCAGTTCCGGGACTCTACGATCCTACAATGAGCAGTTCTTC.

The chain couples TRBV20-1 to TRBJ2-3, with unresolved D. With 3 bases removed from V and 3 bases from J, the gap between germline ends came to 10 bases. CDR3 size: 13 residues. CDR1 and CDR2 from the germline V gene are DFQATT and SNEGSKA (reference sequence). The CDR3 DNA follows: TGCAGTGCTAGCGGTCACCGGACAGATACGCAGTATTTT. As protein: CSASGHRTDTQYF.

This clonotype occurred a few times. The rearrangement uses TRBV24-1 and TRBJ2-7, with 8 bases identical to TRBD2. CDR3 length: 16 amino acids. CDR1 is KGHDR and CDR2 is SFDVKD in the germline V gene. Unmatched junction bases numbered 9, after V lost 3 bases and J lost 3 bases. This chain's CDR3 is CATSDGTAGGYYEQYF. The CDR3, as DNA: TGTGCCACCAGTGATGGGACGGCGGGAGGCTACTACGAGCAGTACTTC.

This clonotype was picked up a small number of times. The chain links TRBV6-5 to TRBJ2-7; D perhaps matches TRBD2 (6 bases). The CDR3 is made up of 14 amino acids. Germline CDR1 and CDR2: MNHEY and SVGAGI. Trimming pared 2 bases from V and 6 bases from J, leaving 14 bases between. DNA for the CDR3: TGTGCCAGCAGTTACGACTGGGGGGTAGGCGAGCAGTACTTC. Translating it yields CASSYDWGVGEQYF.

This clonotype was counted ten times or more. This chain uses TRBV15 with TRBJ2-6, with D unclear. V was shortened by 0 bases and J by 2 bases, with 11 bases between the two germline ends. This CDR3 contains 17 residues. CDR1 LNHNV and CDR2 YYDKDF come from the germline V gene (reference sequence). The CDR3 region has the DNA TGTGCCACCAGCAGAGAACAGAGCTTTACTGGGGCCAACGTCCTGACTTTC. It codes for CATSREQSFTGANVLTF.

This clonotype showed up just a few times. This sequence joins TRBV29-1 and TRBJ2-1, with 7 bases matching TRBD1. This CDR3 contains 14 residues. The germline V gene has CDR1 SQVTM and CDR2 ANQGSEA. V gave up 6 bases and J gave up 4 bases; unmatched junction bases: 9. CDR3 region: CSVVRDRKYNEQFF. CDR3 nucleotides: TGCAGCGTCGTCCGGGACAGAAAATACAATGAGCAGTTCTTC.

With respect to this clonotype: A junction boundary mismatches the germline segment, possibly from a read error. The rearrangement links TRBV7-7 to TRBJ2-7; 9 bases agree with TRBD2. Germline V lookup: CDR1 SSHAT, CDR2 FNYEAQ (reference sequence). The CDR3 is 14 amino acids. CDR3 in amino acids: CASSLAGAPHEQYF. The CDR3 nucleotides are TGTGCTAGCAGCTTAGCGGGGGCCCCCCACGAGCAGTACTTC.

The CDR3 loop reads CASSLYPGQVVREQYF. CDR3 nucleotides: TGTGCCAGCAGTTTATATCCGGGACAGGTAGTTAGGGAGCAGTACTTC. The rearrangement links TRBV12-3 or TRBV12-4 to TRBJ2-7; 8 nucleotides agree with TRBD1. CDR3 length: 16 residues. Trimming cost V 2 bases and J 7 bases; bases outside gene matches: 13.

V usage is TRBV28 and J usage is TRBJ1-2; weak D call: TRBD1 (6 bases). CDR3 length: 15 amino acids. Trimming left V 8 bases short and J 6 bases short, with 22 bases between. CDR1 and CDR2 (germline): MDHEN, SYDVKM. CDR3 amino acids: CASFTRGALHHGYTF. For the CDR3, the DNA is TGTGCCAGCTTCACAAGGGGGGCTCTTCACCATGGCTACACCTTC.

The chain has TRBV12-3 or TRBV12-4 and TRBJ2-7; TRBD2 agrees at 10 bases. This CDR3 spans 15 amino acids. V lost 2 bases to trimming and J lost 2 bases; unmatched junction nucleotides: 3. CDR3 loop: CASSLSSGRAYEQYF. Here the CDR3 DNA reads TGTGCCAGCAGTTTATCCAGCGGGAGGGCCTACGAGCAGTACTTC.

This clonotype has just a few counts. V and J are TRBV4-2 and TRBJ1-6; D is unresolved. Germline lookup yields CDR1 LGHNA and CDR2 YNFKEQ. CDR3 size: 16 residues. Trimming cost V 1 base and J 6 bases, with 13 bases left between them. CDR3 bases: TGTGCCAGCAGCCAAGGGGAGTTCGGACTTAATTCACCCCTCCACTTT. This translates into CASSQGEFGLNSPLHF.

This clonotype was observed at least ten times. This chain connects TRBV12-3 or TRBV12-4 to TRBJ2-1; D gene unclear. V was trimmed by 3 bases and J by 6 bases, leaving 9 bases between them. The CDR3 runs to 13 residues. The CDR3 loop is CASSLIVSNEQFF. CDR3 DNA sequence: TGTGCCAGCAGTTTGATCGTATCCAATGAGCAGTTCTTC.